This TCR beta chain was obtained from a study of OX40 agonist ivuxolimab in advanced cancers. Study-level background: Therapy given before enrollment (anti-PD-1, anti-PD-L1 or anti-CTLA-4) was allowed, and 30% to 50% had some. Study-wide findings and caveats: Among the lowest peripheral clonal expansion occurred in 0.1-3.0 mg/kg partial responders. Some of the nonresponding patients also showed low levels of normalized T-cell clonal expansion.

The data were produced by immunoSEQ multiplex PCR, yet TCRdb's version contains in-frame clones alone and is incomplete. Of roughly 25,000 clones in the sample, approximately 90% were seen once. Between the trimmed V and J ends, which lost 0 bases and 4 bases, there was a span of 6 bases. The length of the CDR3 is 14 residues. Germline V gene sequence: CDR1 MNHNS, CDR2 SASEGT. Cycle 7 day 1, cycle 4 day 1, and baseline were the timepoints at which blood was sampled. Notes on this clone: Its antigen remains unknown.

This TCR was recovered from an adult with an advanced solid tumor such as melanoma, head and neck, liver or kidney cancer. Sequenced material: CD4+ or CD8+ T cells sorted from blood, taken in a trial of the OX40 agonist ivuxolimab. The chain joins TRBV6-1 to TRBJ1-4; D is unresolved. CDR3 region: CASSEAGYNEKLFF. In nucleotides, the CDR3 is TGTGCCAGCAGTGAAGCAGGGTATAATGAAAAACTGTTTTTT.